The clone carrying this T cell receptor beta chain was counted a single time. Antigen unknown. This record belongs to a study of T cell responses to AZD1222 COVID-19 vaccine. Study conclusions and caveats: Females outnumbered males among donors, who were mostly white British; clonal diversity was possibly underestimated. Sampled repertoires all dated from after the peak T cell response. Regions left unmutated in variants are reportedly the target of nearly half of spike-specific TCRs. The CD4 TCRs associated with vaccination extended across spike and predominated at 160-218 and 743-854.

Germline assignment: CDR1 SNHLY and CDR2 FYNNEI. The CDR3 loop spans 17 amino acids. Trimming left V 3 bases short and J 0 bases short, with 15 bases between. Method: immunoSEQ multiplex PCR; TCRdb's copy keeps in-frame clones and lacks some. The sample carries under 110,000 clones, 90% recorded once. The receptor's source is an adult in good health. The genes are TRBV2 and TRBJ1-3; D call uncertain. Sample: peripheral blood, taken on day 0 of AZD1222 vaccination. The CDR3 reads CASSEESASRSGNTIYF. CDR3 sequence (DNA): TGTGCCAGCAGTGAGGAATCAGCCAGCCGCTCTGGAAACACCATATATTTT.